The 17 T cell receptor beta chains below come from one sample, sequenced in a study of shared clonotypes between healthy human individuals (dated by TCRdb to about 2020). Library creation used the immunoSEQ multiplex PCR assay. Here the immuneACCESS table is served through TCRdb, limited to in-frame sequences with V and J called. Missing clones are a known gap in these copies; in checked studies unresolved V genes cover under half, and the rest lacks a known reason. This sample lists around 1.9 million clones; just over 90% were detected once. The top ten clonotypes cover 1.5% to 2% of the sample. CD8 naive samples were CD45RO-negative cells positively selected for CCR7, giving a CD45RA+CCR7+ population that excluded TemRA cells. Sample: naive CD8+ T cells from PBMCs. What the cell subset or site label conveys for this sample: CD45RA+CCR7+. The receptors here all came from a man younger than 35 in good health. Some clones in this sample may be carry-over from other donors' samples.

V usage is TRBV13 and J usage is TRBJ2-6; 8 nucleotides align to TRBD1. Germline trimming cut 5 bases from V and 2 bases from J; bases unmatched to any gene: 8. The CDR3 sequence is 17 residues long. CDR1 is PRHDT, CDR2 FYEKMQ, per germline (reference sequence). Written as DNA, the CDR3 is TGTGCCAGCAGCCCTCGGGACAGGTTGGCTGGGGCCAACGTCCTGACTTTC. Translation: CASSPRDRLAGANVLTF.

CDR3 amino acids: CASSLVVLTSSYNEQFF. CDR3 DNA sequence: TGTGCCAGCAGCTTAGTCGTCCTGACTAGCTCCTACAATGAGCAGTTCTTC. The chain couples TRBV11-2 to TRBJ2-1; D is possibly TRBD2 (6 bases). Trimming left V 1 base short and J 0 bases short, with 13 bases between. CDR1 and CDR2 from the germline V gene are SGHAT and FQNNGV. This CDR3 contains 17 residues.

In its sample, this clone was seen a few times. The chain couples TRBV2 to TRBJ1-2, with a possible D match to TRBD1 (5 bases). Germline CDR1 and CDR2: SNHLY and FYNNEI. Deletions cut 8 bases from V and 2 bases from J, with 9 bases between. This CDR3 region has 12 residues. The CDR3 bases are TGTGCCAGCCTCTGGGGGAACTATGGCTACACCTTC. Its protein is CASLWGNYGYTF.

The CDR3 nucleotides are TGTGCCAGTAGTCCACAGGGAGGTAACTATGGCTACACCTTC. Residues: CASSPQGGNYGYTF. This chain links TRBV19 with TRBJ1-2, with D perhaps TRBD1 (6 bases). The length of the CDR3 is 14 residues. CDR1 and CDR2 from the germline V gene are LNHDA and SQIVND (reference sequence). Trimming took off 5 bases at V and 1 base at J, with 11 bases between the two ends.

This rearrangement joins TRBV13 to TRBJ2-5; the D gene is possibly TRBD1 (6 bases). Trimming took off 1 base at V and 4 bases at J, with 19 bases between the two ends. The CDR3 consists of 17 residues. CDR1 is PRHDT and CDR2 is FYEKMQ in the germline V gene (reference sequence). CDR3 DNA sequence: TGTGCCAGCAGCTTAGATCTAGGGGGAGCCCCTCCAGAGACCCAGTACTTC. Its translation is CASSLDLGGAPPETQYF.

The V call is TRBV7-9, the J call TRBJ2-1; no firm D call. The germline V gene has CDR1 SEHNR and CDR2 FQNEAQ (reference sequence). The length of the CDR3 is 12 residues. V was trimmed by 2 bases and J by 10 bases, leaving 9 bases between them. CDR3 sequence reads: CASSLSRGEQFF. Here the CDR3 DNA reads TGTGCCAGCAGCTTATCCCGTGGGGAGCAGTTCTTC.

J is TRBJ2-2 and V is TRBV5-1; 9 bases match TRBD2. Trimming removed 2 bases from V and 5 bases from J; junction bases left unmatched: 7. The CDR3 is 16 amino acids. Germline CDR1 SGHRS, CDR2 YFSETQ. The CDR3 protein is CASSFAGGPGTGELFF. DNA of the CDR3: TGCGCCAGCAGCTTCGCGGGAGGGCCGGGTACCGGGGAGCTGTTTTTT.

The chain joins TRBV7-9 to TRBJ2-2; weak D call: TRBD1 (5 bases). The CDR3 runs 14 residues. CDR1 and CDR2 (germline): SEHNR, FQNEAQ (reference sequence). V was pared by 6 bases and J by 0 bases, with 8 bases between. For the CDR3, the DNA is TGTGCCAGCAGGACAGTCGCGAACACCGGGGAGCTGTTTTTT. The encoded protein is CASRTVANTGELFF. The full variable domain, with the rest looked up from reference TRBV7-9 and TRBJ2-2, is DTGVSQNPRHKITKRGQNVTFRCDPISEHNRLYWYRQTLGQGPEFLTYFQNEAQLEKSRLLSDRFSAERPKGSFSTLEIQRTEQGDSAMYLCASRTVANTGELFFGEGSRLTVL.

The rearrangement uses TRBV27 and TRBJ2-3; D unresolved. CDR1 and CDR2 from the germline V gene are MNHEY and SMNVEV (reference sequence). This CDR3 is built from 17 residues. V was clipped by 0 bases and J by 0 bases, with 13 bases between them. CDR3 loop: CASSLSIRHTSTDTQYF. The CDR3 DNA is TGTGCCAGCAGTTTATCGATCCGGCATACTAGCACAGATACGCAGTATTTT.

The chain combines TRBV27 with TRBJ2-1, with 14 bases identical to TRBD2. V dropped 5 bases and J dropped 0; count of bases not matched to a gene: 12. CDR3 length: 20 residues. Germline loops: CDR1 MNHEY, CDR2 SMNVEV (reference sequence). Written as DNA, the CDR3 is TGTGCCAGCAGTCTAACACCGGGACTAGCGGGAGCCGTCTCCTACAATGAGCAGTTCTTC. Protein: CASSLTPGLAGAVSYNEQFF.

This clone was recorded once. V and J are TRBV7-9 and TRBJ1-1; possible D gene TRBD1, 6 bases. The V end lost 3 bases, the J end lost 3 bases, and 11 bases lay between the germline ends. Germline assignment: CDR1 SEHNR and CDR2 FQNEAQ (reference sequence). There are 14 residues in the CDR3. The CDR3 DNA reads TGTGCCAGCAGCTTTTGGGACACCGACACTGAAGCTTTCTTT. It specifies CASSFWDTDTEAFF.

The chain has TRBV7-9 and TRBJ2-2, with D possibly being TRBD1 (5 bases). This CDR3 contains 15 residues. Germline V CDR1 and CDR2: SEHNR, FQNEAQ (reference sequence). The V and J ends lost 1 base and 4 bases respectively, with 10 bases between them. This chain's CDR3 is CASSLGRDSTGELFF. DNA for the CDR3: TGTGCCAGCAGCTTAGGCAGGGATAGCACCGGGGAGCTGTTTTTT.

The chain combines TRBV6-1 with TRBJ1-3; D gene uncertain. The CDR3 is 15 amino acids. With 2 bases removed from V and 8 bases from J, the gap between germline ends came to 16 bases. Germline CDR1 is MNHNS and CDR2 is SASEGT. CDR3 region: CASSERVSPADTIYF. As DNA, the CDR3 is TGTGCCAGCAGTGAAAGGGTCAGCCCGGCAGACACCATATATTTT.

The chain uses TRBV9 and TRBJ2-3, with D possibly TRBD1 on 5 matching bases. The CDR3 is 14 residues long. Germline V gene lookup returns CDR1 SGDLS and CDR2 YYNGEE. V was clipped by 4 bases and J by 2 bases, with 11 bases between them. The CDR3 DNA follows: TGTGCCAGCAGCCCAAGGACAATCACAGATACGCAGTATTTT. Protein: CASSPRTITDTQYF.

The chain employs TRBV7-9 and TRBJ2-7; TRBD2 is a possible D gene (6 bases). V lost 4 bases to trimming and J lost 1 base, with 14 bases between them. The CDR3 spans 15 residues. Per the germline V gene, CDR1 is SEHNR and CDR2 is FQNEAQ (reference sequence). CDR3 region: CASSSSGRLSYEQYF. Here the CDR3 DNA reads TGTGCCAGCAGCTCCTCGGGGAGGTTGTCCTACGAGCAGTACTTC.

The chain is built from TRBV28 and TRBJ2-3; TRBD2 matches 9 bases. J was trimmed by 6 bases and V by 3 bases; bases with no gene match: 10. The CDR3 sequence is 16 residues long. The V gene's germline CDR1 is MDHEN and CDR2 SYDVKM. The CDR3 DNA sequence: TGTGCCAGCAGTTTTTGGCGGGAGGGCTGGAAGGATACGCAGTATTTT. It codes for CASSFWREGWKDTQYF.

The chain is built from TRBV2 and TRBJ2-1, with 12 bases identical to TRBD2. J gave up 1 base and V 10 bases, and 5 bases lay outside the gene matches. The length of the CDR3 is 15 residues. The germline CDR1 and CDR2 sequences are SNHLY and FYNNEI. In DNA, the CDR3 is TGTGCCACCAGGACTAGCGGGGCGTCCTACAATGAGCAGTTCTTC. Amino acids: CATRTSGASYNEQFF.